This TCR beta chain was retrieved from a study of T-cell reconstitution after alpha-beta-depleted transplantation in children (dated by TCRdb to about 2016). As for the study more broadly: Using TCR repertoire profiling, the study followed T-cell immune reconstitution in a quantitative way in children after TCRalphabeta/CD19-depleted allogeneic hematopoietic cell transplantation.

From the germline V gene, CDR1 is KGHSH and CDR2 is LQKENI. The CDR3, from cysteine to phenylalanine, totals 13 residues. This entry keeps only the CDR3 DNA: 39 bases, framed from base 1. V and J lose 0 bases and 1 base, and a span of 3 bases separates them. What the work shows at the level of the full study, not this receptor alone: Over the following months the frequencies of hyperexpanded clones went down, and after one year T-cell counts and TCRbeta diversity were mostly credited to newly produced T cells. The apparently early alphabetaT-cell count recovery about two months after transplant was reportedly dependent on only several hundred rapidly expanded clones derived from non-depleted graft cells. In some patients, high TCRbeta diversity at day 60 was attributed to recipient T cells and intrathymic progenitors that had survived conditioning.

This clonotype was counted between two and nine times. Which antigen it targets is not known. Base quality data are lacking; no much larger clone is found one base away. Preparation of the library involved PCR. Sequencing used an Illumina HiSeq 2500. TCR libraries were prepared with molecular barcoding, using unique molecular identifiers to normalize TCRbeta repertoire quantification. TCRdb trimmed public reads at Q25 via fastp, called clones via MiXCR and kept in-frame beta chains. Every entry covers one CDR3 protein and lists the most common genes and DNA from its rows. The sample records roughly 100,000 distinct CDR3 sequences, approximately 8% of which are singletons. The ten largest clones represent 15% to 20% of the sample. Read against the paper, the sample's treatment or condition label means: allogeneic hematopoietic cell transplantation with graft depleted of TCRalphabeta T cells and CD19 B cells. Transplant recipients were children who received TCRalphabeta/CD19-depleted allogeneic hematopoietic cell grafts.

The sequence derives from a boy aged 2-9 years with acute lymphoblastic leukemia, due to receive a stem cell transplant. The rearrangement combines TRBV18 with TRBJ1-2, with the D gene not confidently named. The input for sequencing was PBMCs, taken before TCRalphabeta/CD19-depleted stem cell transplant. The CDR3 region reads CASSPPNNYGYTF. The sequenced DNA is TGTGCCAGCTCACCACCTAATAACTATGGCTACACCTTC.